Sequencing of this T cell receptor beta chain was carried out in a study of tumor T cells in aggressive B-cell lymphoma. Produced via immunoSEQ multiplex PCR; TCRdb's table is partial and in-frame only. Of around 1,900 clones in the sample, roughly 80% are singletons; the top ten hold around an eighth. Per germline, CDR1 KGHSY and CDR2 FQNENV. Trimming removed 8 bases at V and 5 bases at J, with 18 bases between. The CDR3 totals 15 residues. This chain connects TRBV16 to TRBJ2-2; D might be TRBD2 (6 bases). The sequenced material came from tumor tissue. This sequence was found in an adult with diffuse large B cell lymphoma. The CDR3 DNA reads TGTGCCAGCCGGCCAAGTGGAGGGACGACCGGGGAGCTGTTTTTT. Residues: CASRPSGGTTGELFF.